This is a list of T cell receptor beta chains from one sample in a study of cytomegalovirus exposure and HLA in healthy donors. Libraries were prepared by immunoSEQ multiplex PCR; TCRdb keeps only in-frame clonotypes and omits some of them. The sample lists 150,000 to 200,000 clones, roughly 80% occurring once. Material for sequencing was PBMCs. The receptor set was obtained from a woman aged 45 to 65 in good health and CMV-seropositive. The conserved cysteine and the conserved F or W are not part of the CDR3 here.

j_call v_call cdr3_aa
TRBJ2-7 TRBV5-1 ASSLDSIAGGLGEQY
TRBJ2-2 TRBV4-1 ASSQDQGRITGELF
TRBJ2-6 TRBV30 AWKQGLSGANVLT
TRBJ1-2 TRBV18 ASSPPGGDGYT
TRBJ2-1 TRBV18 ASSEQGENEQF
TRBJ2-7 TRBV29-1 SVLEDRGYEQY
TRBJ2-3 TRBV28 ASSLVPEPTDTQY
TRBJ1-2 TRBV5-1 ASSSGVDGYT
TRBJ2-7 TRBV5-6 ASSLGQGPYEQY
TRBJ1-2 TRBV5-8 ASSLGLGRAYYGYT
TRBJ2-4 TRBV13 ASTRRGVKNIQY
TRBJ2-4 TRBV7-2 ASSLAGAGNIQY
TRBJ1-2 TRBV7-6 ASTPGEEGNCGYT
TRBJ2-7 TRBV10-3 ASSYDSGGKTYEQY
TRBJ1-6 TRBV5-8 ASSLVVFSSPLH
TRBJ2-3 TRBV6-1 ASSEGPLEGDTQY
TRBJ2-7 TRBV4-3 ASSHGLAATYEQY
TRBJ2-5 TRBV19 ASSVGQGAATQY
TRBJ1-2 TRBV7-2 ASSFGNWGYT
TRBJ2-7 TRBV7-9 ASSLALGAGGEQY
TRBJ1-1 TRBV5-1 ASSSNLQGPNTEAF
TRBJ1-2 TRBV6-5 ASSFPQGIGGYT
TRBJ1-1 TRBV14 ASSRDRLNTEAF
TRBJ1-5 TRBV7-3 ASSLEPTDQPQH
TRBJ2-1 TRBV7-3 ASSLVGTGYNEQF
TRBJ1-6 TRBV30 AGGGQGHPISPLH
TRBJ1-3 TRBV7-9 ASRQGTGNTIY
TRBJ1-2 TRBV16 ASSQSAGPYGYT
TRBJ1-5 TRBV6-6 ASRRTGNQPQH
. TRBV10-3 AIKQGAVDEQY
TRBJ2-3 TRBV9 ASSTPRGGGGDTQY
TRBJ2-7 TRBV9 ASSVATGDIYEQY
TRBJ2-1 TRBV6-6 ASSPSGGAGGEQF
TRBJ2-3 TRBV10-3 AISGRGDGTDTQY
TRBJ2-5 TRBV7-2 ASSYTGTQY
TRBJ2-5 TRBV5-4 ASSPGTSLKETQY
TRBJ2-3 TRBV4-1 ASSQESQARTDTQY
TRBJ2-1 TRBV21-1 AITGPEQF
TRBJ2-6 TRBV19 ASSPLGASSGANVLT
TRBJ1-5 TRBV7-2 ASGADQPQH
TRBJ2-1 TRBV4-3 ASSQDGTRMYNEQF
TRBJ2-7 TRBV6-1 ASRSGVFETYEQY